Below, 31 T cell receptor beta chains from the same sample are listed, as sequenced in a study of blood T cell repertoires in COVID-19. TCRdb's table, derived via immunoSEQ multiplex PCR, lists solely in-frame clones and lacks some. The data hold 200,000 to 250,000 clones, with about four fifths observed a single time. Sequenced sample: peripheral blood. Every receptor here comes from an elderly woman with COVID-19, enrolled during active disease.

V usage is TRBV3-1 (or the pseudogene TRBV3-2) and J usage is TRBJ1-2, with D hard to call. Germline assignment: CDR1 LGHDT and CDR2 YNNKEL (reference sequence). The CDR3 has 13 amino acids. Deletions cut 1 base from V and 4 bases from J, with 7 bases between. The CDR3 nucleotides are TGTGCCAGCAGCCAAGCGAGCCTCTATGGCTACACCTTC. Protein: CASSQASLYGYTF.

The chain joins TRBV4-3 to TRBJ2-7, with 10 bases lining up with TRBD2. CDR1 and CDR2 (germline): LGHNA, YSLEER. Trimming cost V 1 base and J 3 bases; bases outside gene matches: 9. The CDR3 loop spans 17 amino acids. DNA for the CDR3: TGCGCCAGCAGCCAAGTTATCGTGGCTAGCGGGAGCTACGAGCAGTACTTC. Amino acid sequence: CASSQVIVASGSYEQYF.

The V gene is TRBV7-2, the J gene TRBJ2-7; 9 bases agree with TRBD2. Germline CDR1 is SGHTA and CDR2 is FQGNSA. This CDR3 has 14 residues. Losses at the gene ends were 4 bases for V and 6 bases for J; bases not matched to a gene: 7. The CDR3 DNA reads TGTGCCAGCAGCTCGGGACTAGCTGCTGTCGAGCAGTACTTC. Translation: CASSSGLAAVEQYF.

J is TRBJ2-3 and V is TRBV5-1; 7 bases are shared with TRBD2. The germline V gene encodes CDR1 SGHRS and CDR2 YFSETQ. Germline trimming cut 5 bases from V and 5 bases from J; bases unmatched to any gene: 8. CDR3 length: 14 amino acids. The CDR3, as DNA: TGCGCCAGCAGTGGTCTAGCGGCGGGAGATACGCAGTATTTT. This codes for CASSGLAAGDTQYF.

The chain uses TRBV10-1 and TRBJ2-2; possible D gene TRBD1, 6 bases. V was trimmed by 2 bases and J by 6 bases, leaving 13 bases between them. The germline V gene has CDR1 WNHNN and CDR2 SYGVQD (reference sequence). The CDR3 sequence is 15 residues long. In nucleotides, the CDR3 is TGCGCCAGCAGTGAGAGGCAGGGGAAGGCCGGGGAGCTGTTTTTT. Its protein product is CASSERQGKAGELFF.

V usage is TRBV6-5 and J usage is TRBJ2-5; 7 nucleotides match TRBD2. Germline V CDR1 and CDR2: MNHEY, SVGAGI. J was trimmed by 2 bases and V by 5 bases; bases with no gene match: 8. CDR3 length: 15 amino acids. Here the CDR3 DNA reads TGTGCCAGCAGTCCCTATGCGGGGGAACAAGAGACCCAGTACTTC. It codes for CASSPYAGEQETQYF.

This sequence joins TRBV7-9 and TRBJ1-2; no definite D call. CDR3 length: 11 residues. Germline V gene data show CDR1 as SEHNR and CDR2 as FQNEAQ (reference sequence). V was pared by 5 bases and J by 8 bases, with 9 bases between. DNA of the CDR3: TGTGCCAGCAGCCCCGACGGGGGCTACACCTTC. This encodes CASSPDGGYTF.

This chain links TRBV7-8 with TRBJ1-2; 8 nucleotides match TRBD1. This CDR3 has 16 residues. V trimming: 5 bases; J trimming: 4 bases; junction bases outside the gene matches: 12. The germline V gene has CDR1 SGHVS and CDR2 FQNEAQ. CDR3 residues: CASSLIETGAVYGYTF. The CDR3 DNA sequence: TGTGCCAGCAGCCTGATCGAGACAGGGGCCGTCTATGGCTACACCTTC.

The V call is TRBV10-3, the J call TRBJ2-3, with 10 bases identical to TRBD2. The CDR3 contains 14 residues. Germline V gene sequence: CDR1 ENHRY, CDR2 SYGVKD. J lost 6 bases, V lost 10 bases, and 10 bases had no gene match. The DNA of the CDR3 is TGTGCCACTTTGAGCGGGGGGGCAGGGGATACGCAGTATTTT. Encoded protein: CATLSGGAGDTQYF.

The chain employs TRBV19 and TRBJ1-3; D is possibly TRBD1 (5 bases). The V gene's germline CDR1 is LNHDA and CDR2 SQIVND (reference sequence). The CDR3 loop spans 17 amino acids. V lost 5 bases and J 0 bases, leaving 17 bases between the germline ends. The CDR3 region has the DNA TGTGCCAGTAGTCCCGCGGGACTGCCGATCTCTGGAAACACCATATATTTT. It codes for CASSPAGLPISGNTIYF.

The chain couples TRBV10-3 to TRBJ2-7; TRBD1 matches at 7 bases. The CDR3 totals 13 residues. V lost 10 bases and J lost 0; bases outside the gene matches: 6. Germline V gene data show CDR1 as ENHRY and CDR2 as SYGVKD. DNA of the CDR3: TGTGCCACCAGCGACAGGGTCTCCTACGAGCAGTACTTC. It encodes CATSDRVSYEQYF.

This sequence joins TRBV5-1 and TRBJ1-2; TRBD1 might be the D (5 bases). Deletions cut 4 bases from V and 4 bases from J, with 11 bases between. CDR3 length: 13 residues. Per germline, CDR1 SGHRS and CDR2 YFSETQ. The CDR3 nucleotides read TGCGCCAGCAGCATAGACAGTGGCTATGGCTACACCTTC. This gives the protein CASSIDSGYGYTF. Looking up the rest from reference TRBV5-1 and TRBJ1-2 gives the full variable domain: KAGVTQTPRYLIKTRGQQVTLSCSPISGHRSVSWYQQTPGQGLQFLFEYFSETQRNKGNFPGRFSGRQFSNSRSEMNVSTLELGDSALYLCASSIDSGYGYTFGSGTRLTVV.

This clone has a single count. The chain uses TRBV27 and TRBJ2-1; 12 nucleotides match TRBD1. Germline V gives CDR1 MNHEY, CDR2 SMNVEV (reference sequence). The J segment lost 8 bases and the V segment lost 3 bases, leaving 5 bases of the junction unmatched. The CDR3 extends over 15 amino acids. CDR3 protein: CASSFPGQGAHEQFF. CDR3 nucleotides: TGTGCCAGCAGTTTCCCGGGACAGGGGGCGCATGAGCAGTTCTTC.

The chain joins TRBV6-5 to TRBJ2-5; possibly TRBD1 for D (6 bases). Germline values: CDR1 MNHEY, CDR2 SVGAGI. This CDR3 is built from 15 residues. V was cut by 7 bases and J by 7 bases, with 22 bases left in between. For the CDR3, the DNA is TGTGCCAGCACCACAACCCCGGACAGCCCCTGGACCCAGTACTTC. Amino acid sequence: CASTTTPDSPWTQYF.

The chain has TRBV6-5 and TRBJ2-1; D possibly corresponds to TRBD1 (5 bases). From germline, CDR1 is MNHEY and CDR2 SVGAGI. Between the trimmed V and J ends, which lost 6 bases and 8 bases, there was a span of 17 bases. The CDR3 runs 14 residues. The CDR3 loop is CASRDIASPHEQFF. The CDR3 nucleotides are TGTGCCAGCAGGGACATAGCTTCCCCCCATGAGCAGTTCTTC.

The chain carries TRBV5-1 and TRBJ1-2, with 9 bases fitting TRBD1. J gave up 8 bases and V 4 bases, and 6 bases lay outside the gene matches. This CDR3 spans 13 amino acids. Germline lookup yields CDR1 SGHRS and CDR2 YFSETQ. The CDR3 nucleotides read TGCGCCAGCAGCCCGGGACAGGGAATAGGCTACACCTTC. Amino acids: CASSPGQGIGYTF.

This clone was observed a single time. The V call is TRBV6-5, the J call TRBJ1-1, with 7 bases lining up with TRBD1. Germline assignment: CDR1 MNHEY and CDR2 SVGAGI. The CDR3 covers 14 residues. Trimming took 5 bases from V and 4 from J; bases not matched to a gene: 7. CDR3 amino acids: CASSRNRGGTEAFF. The CDR3 region has the DNA TGTGCCAGCAGTCGCAACAGGGGAGGCACTGAAGCTTTCTTT.

The rearrangement joins TRBV29-1 to TRBJ2-5; 7 bases match TRBD1. The trim removed 7 bases at V and 2 bases at J, leaving 13 bases unmatched. Germline assignment: CDR1 SQVTM and CDR2 ANQGSEA. CDR3 size: 15 residues. The CDR3 nucleotides are TGCAGCGCACAGGGGCGTTTGTACGTTCAAGAGACCCAGTACTTC. Amino acids: CSAQGRLYVQETQYF.

The chain carries TRBV30 and TRBJ2-1, with TRBD2 matching over 8 bases. The CDR3 covers 12 residues. Trimming took 0 bases from V and 10 from J; bases not matched to a gene: 2. Per germline, CDR1 GTSNPN and CDR2 SVGIG (reference sequence). CDR3 coding DNA: TGTGCCTGGAGTGTACGGGAGGGAGAGCAGTTCTTC. Translation gives CAWSVREGEQFF.

The J gene is TRBJ1-6, the V gene TRBV9; 11 bases are a match to TRBD1. J gave up 7 bases and V 4 bases, and 4 bases lay outside the gene matches. Germline V gene data show CDR1 as SGDLS and CDR2 as YYNGEE. This CDR3 has 15 residues. For the CDR3, the DNA is TGTGCCAGCAGCACCCGGACAGGGGGCAATTCACCCCTCCACTTT. This gives the protein CASSTRTGGNSPLHF.

This sequence joins TRBV28 and TRBJ2-7, with 8 bases matching TRBD2. The CDR3 runs 14 residues. Germline V gene data show CDR1 as MDHEN and CDR2 as SYDVKM. Losses at the gene ends were 4 bases for V and 2 bases for J; bases not matched to a gene: 4. The DNA of the CDR3 is TGTGCCAGCAGTTGGGTAGCGGGAACCTACGAGCAGTACTTC. It yields the protein CASSWVAGTYEQYF.

This rearrangement joins TRBV11-2 to TRBJ2-5, with 8 nucleotides matching TRBD2. The CDR3 contains 17 residues. CDR1 is SGHAT, CDR2 FQNNGV, per germline. V gave up 1 base and J gave up 2 bases; unmatched junction bases: 9. This CDR3 is CASSLVGYASGQETQYF. CDR3 DNA sequence: TGTGCCAGCAGCTTAGTCGGTTATGCTAGCGGGCAAGAGACCCAGTACTTC.

J is TRBJ1-1 and V is TRBV29-1; D not resolved. Germline values: CDR1 SQVTM, CDR2 ANQGSEA. This CDR3 has 13 amino acids. Between the trimmed V and J ends, which lost 4 bases and 1 base, there was a span of 10 bases. CDR3 nucleotide sequence: TGCAGCGTTGTCAGGCCTCCGAACACTGAAGCTTTCTTT. This codes for CSVVRPPNTEAFF.

This chain joins TRBV24-1 and TRBJ2-1; 8 bases are shared with TRBD2. This CDR3 region has 16 residues. J lost 4 bases, V lost 2 bases, and 6 bases had no gene match. Germline V CDR1 and CDR2: KGHDR, SFDVKD. CDR3 in amino acids: CATSDSPTGGYNEQFF. CDR3 coding DNA: TGTGCCACCAGTGATTCCCCCACGGGGGGGTACAATGAGCAGTTCTTC.

This sequence joins TRBV7-9 and TRBJ2-7, with 7 bases identical to TRBD1. Germline CDR1 is SEHNR and CDR2 is FQNEAQ (reference sequence). J lost 0 bases, V lost 6 bases, and 5 bases had no gene match. The CDR3 is made up of 14 amino acids. CDR3 sequence (DNA): TGTGCCAGCAGGGAACAGGGGAGCTCCTACGAGCAGTACTTC. It yields the protein CASREQGSSYEQYF.

The genes are TRBV18 and TRBJ1-2; D gene unclear. Deletions cut 6 bases from V and 12 bases from J, with 17 bases between. Germline V gene data show CDR1 as KGHSH and CDR2 as LQKENI. CDR3 length equals 12 residues. The chain's CDR3 is CASSLDRSLDTF. CDR3 DNA: TGTGCCAGCTCCCTCGATCGATCCCTAGACACCTTC. The full variable domain, with the rest looked up from reference TRBV18 and TRBJ1-2, is NAGVMQNPRHLVRRRGQEARLRCSPMKGHSHVYWYRQLPEEGLKFMVYLQKENIIDESGMPKERFSAEFPKEGPSILRIQQVVRGDSAAYFCASSLDRSLDTFGSGTRLTVV.

The chain links TRBV27 to TRBJ2-2; 7 bases align to TRBD1. The junction had 8 bases not matched to a gene; V was cut back by 2 bases and J by 5 bases. This CDR3 contains 16 residues. CDR1 is MNHEY and CDR2 is SMNVEV in the germline V gene (reference sequence). The CDR3 sequence is CASSLKRQGTTGELFF. CDR3 nucleotide sequence: TGTGCCAGCAGTTTAAAGCGACAGGGCACGACCGGGGAGCTGTTTTTT.

The J gene is TRBJ2-2, the V gene TRBV14; D might be TRBD1 (5 bases). The CDR3 extends over 16 amino acids. Trimming took off 3 bases at V and 4 bases at J, with 15 bases between the two ends. Germline lookup yields CDR1 SGHDN and CDR2 FVKESK. The CDR3 DNA reads as TGTGCCAGCAGCCACCGACAGTTGGGCGCCACCGGGGAGCTGTTTTTT. Amino acids: CASSHRQLGATGELFF.

This chain joins TRBV25-1 and TRBJ1-5, with D perhaps TRBD1 (5 bases). There are 16 residues in the CDR3. Deletions cut 8 bases from V and 3 bases from J, with 20 bases between. Germline lookup yields CDR1 MGHDK and CDR2 SYGVNS. The CDR3 DNA reads as TGTGCCAGCTCTCCGAGCGTGGGGGGGTTCAATCAGCCCCAGCATTTT. Protein sequence: CASSPSVGGFNQPQHF. Supplemented by reference TRBV25-1 and TRBJ1-5, the full variable domain reads EADIYQTPRYLVIGTGKKITLECSQTMGHDKMYWYQQDPGMELHLIHYSYGVNSTEKGDLSSESTVSRIRTEHFPLTLESARPSHTSQYLCASSPSVGGFNQPQHFGDGTRLSIL.

The chain links TRBV18 to TRBJ1-1; 7 nucleotides match TRBD1. Germline V gene data show CDR1 as KGHSH and CDR2 as LQKENI. The V and J ends lost 0 bases and 5 bases, in that order; junction bases with no gene match: 6. The CDR3 is made up of 15 amino acids. The CDR3 protein is CASSPPSAGGTEAFF. The CDR3 nucleotides are TGTGCCAGCTCACCACCTTCGGCAGGGGGGACTGAAGCTTTCTTT.

The J gene is TRBJ1-1, the V gene TRBV12-3 or TRBV12-4, with TRBD1 as a possible D gene (6 bases). The CDR3 is 13 amino acids. Trimming cost V 8 bases and J 6 bases, with 16 bases left between them. This CDR3 reads CASPISRGSEAFF. The CDR3 DNA is TGTGCCAGCCCGATATCCAGGGGATCTGAAGCTTTCTTT.